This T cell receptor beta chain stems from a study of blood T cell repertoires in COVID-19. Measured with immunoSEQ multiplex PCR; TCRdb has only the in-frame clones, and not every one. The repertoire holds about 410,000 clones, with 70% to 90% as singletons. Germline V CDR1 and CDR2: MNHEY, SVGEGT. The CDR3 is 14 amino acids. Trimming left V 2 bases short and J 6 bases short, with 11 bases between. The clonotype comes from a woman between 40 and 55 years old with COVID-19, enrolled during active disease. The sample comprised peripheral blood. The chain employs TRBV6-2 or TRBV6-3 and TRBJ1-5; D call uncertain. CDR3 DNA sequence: TGTGCCAGCAGTTACGCGGGATCGGGTCAGCCCCAGCATTTT. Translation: CASSYAGSGQPQHF.